The 12 T cell receptor beta chains listed next were all sequenced from one sample in a study of CD8+CD57+ T cells in acquired aplastic anemia. For sequencing, patients were chosen who had shown expansion of CD8+CD57+ cells by flow cytometry. For CDR3 and TCR beta VDJ profiling, genomic DNA was the template used. TCRdb used MiXCR to reprocess the reads, holding one entry per CDR3 protein. The sample gives tens of thousands of distinct CDR3 sequences, roughly 63% of which show up once; roughly 65% is in the top ten. Sequencing input: sorted CD4+, CD8+, or CD8+CD57+ T cells (not recorded which) from PBMCs. The source of these receptors is a human donor with aplastic anemia.

As to this clonotype: At one end the junction does not follow the germline gene, possibly because of a read error. The chain has TRBV24-1 and TRBJ1-2; D remains unclear. CDR3 length: 13 residues. Germline V CDR1 and CDR2: KGHDR, SFDVKD. The CDR3 region is CATNGGSNCGYTF. CDR3 nucleotide sequence: TGTGCCACCAACGGCGGATCGAACTGTGGCTACACCTTC.

This rearrangement joins TRBV20-1 to TRBJ1-2; D might be TRBD1 (5 bases). Deletions cut 4 bases from V and 0 bases from J, with 12 bases between. There are 14 residues in the CDR3. Germline assignment: CDR1 DFQATT and CDR2 SNEGSKA (reference sequence). This CDR3 reads CSAMRGGSNYGYTF. The CDR3 nucleotides are TGCAGTGCTATGAGGGGCGGATCTAACTATGGCTACACCTTC.

The rearrangement uses TRBV20-1 and TRBJ1-6; D is possibly TRBD1 (5 bases). The germline V gene encodes CDR1 DFQATT and CDR2 SNEGSKA (reference sequence). The CDR3 loop spans 15 amino acids. V was cut by 3 bases and J by 11 bases, with 20 bases left in between. CDR3 in amino acids: CSASLPGQGGTPLHF. The CDR3 nucleotides are TGCAGTGCTAGTCTTCCAGGGCAGGGAGGGACACCCCTCCACTTT.

This clonotype was recorded many times. V usage is TRBV20-1 and J usage is TRBJ2-1; 8 bases fit TRBD2. Trimming cost V 3 bases and J 4 bases; bases outside gene matches: 8. This CDR3 contains 15 residues. The germline gives CDR1 DFQATT, CDR2 SNEGSKA (reference sequence). Written as DNA, the CDR3 is TGCAGTGCTAGTTATATCGGGGGGGTGTACAATGAGCAGTTCTTC. Translating it yields CSASYIGGVYNEQFF.

V gene TRBV15 combines with J gene TRBJ2-5, with D possibly called TRBD1 or TRBD2 (6 bases each). The germline gives CDR1 LNHNV, CDR2 YYDKDF (reference sequence). This CDR3 comprises 16 residues. The ends were cut back, 6 bases at V and 0 bases at J, with 17 bases in the middle. In DNA form, the CDR3 reads TGTGCCACCAGGGGGCTCGGGGGCCGTGACCAAGAGACCCAGTACTTC. Translation gives CATRGLGGRDQETQYF.

This clonotype has only one observation. The CDR3 spells CSASIGGTEAFF. The CDR3 coding sequence is TGCAGTGCTAGTATAGGGGGAACTGAAGCTTTCTTT. The rearrangement joins TRBV20-1 to TRBJ1-1; D may be TRBD1 (6 bases). The CDR3 has 12 residues. Germline V gene data show CDR1 as DFQATT and CDR2 as SNEGSKA (reference sequence). Trimming took off 3 bases at V and 5 bases at J, with 10 bases between the two ends.

The chain carries TRBV25-1 and TRBJ2-1, with D hard to call. Germline V gives CDR1 MGHDK, CDR2 SYGVNS. V gave up 7 bases and J gave up 4 bases, with 17 bases separating them. There are 15 residues in the CDR3. The CDR3 spells CASMWSGSPYNEQFF. CDR3 sequence (DNA): TGTGCCAGCATGTGGTCAGGCTCCCCTTACAATGAGCAGTTCTTC.

The chain uses TRBV10-1 and TRBJ2-1; 7 nucleotides line up with TRBD1. The germline gives CDR1 WNHNN, CDR2 SYGVQD (reference sequence). The CDR3 length is 13 residues. Unmatched junction bases numbered 0, after V lost 5 bases and J lost 2 bases. CDR3 sequence reads: CASSTGAYNEQFF. CDR3 DNA: TGCGCCAGCAGTACAGGGGCCTACAATGAGCAGTTCTTC.

Details on this clonotype: The conserved final phenylalanine or tryptophan is absent from the CDR3, which likely points to a read error. V usage is TRBV25-1 and J usage is TRBJ1-2; 11 positions match TRBD1. Germline assignment: CDR1 MGHDK and CDR2 SYGVNS. V shed 11 bases and J 2 bases; nucleotides not matched to a gene: 4. The CDR3 is 13 amino acids. CDR3 in amino acids: CASRTGGNYGYTL. Here the CDR3 DNA reads TGTGCCTCCAGGACAGGGGGCAACTATGGCTACACCCTC.

This chain uses TRBV25-1 with TRBJ1-4; D is unresolved. The CDR3 sequence is 13 residues long. The V end lost 7 bases, the J end lost 6 bases, and 12 bases lay between the germline ends. Germline loops: CDR1 MGHDK, CDR2 SYGVNS. The CDR3 DNA reads as TGTGCCAGCAAACGGGGTGGAGATGAAAAACTGTTTTTT. It encodes CASKRGGDEKLFF. Combining the CDR3 with reference TRBV25-1 and TRBJ1-4 gives the whole variable domain EADIYQTPRYLVIGTGKKITLECSQTMGHDKMYWYQQDPGMELHLIHYSYGVNSTEKGDLSSESTVSRIRTEHFPLTLESARPSHTSQYLCASKRGGDEKLFFGSGTQLSVL.

The chain links TRBV2 to TRBJ2-3; no clear D gene. The CDR3 contains 12 residues. Germline V gene sequence: CDR1 SNHLY, CDR2 FYNNEI. V was cut by 6 bases and J by 6 bases, with 10 bases left in between. CDR3 nucleotide sequence: TGTGCCAGCAGGGCACCAGCCGATACGCAGTATTTT. Its translation is CASRAPADTQYF.

This chain uses TRBV29-1 with TRBJ1-1; D is uncertain. Trimming cost V 4 bases and J 10 bases, with 13 bases left between them. The CDR3 has 11 residues. In germline, CDR1 is SQVTM, CDR2 ANQGSEA. As DNA, the CDR3 is TGCAGCGTTGGACACTCCTTTCGAGCTTTCTTT. This translates into CSVGHSFRAFF.